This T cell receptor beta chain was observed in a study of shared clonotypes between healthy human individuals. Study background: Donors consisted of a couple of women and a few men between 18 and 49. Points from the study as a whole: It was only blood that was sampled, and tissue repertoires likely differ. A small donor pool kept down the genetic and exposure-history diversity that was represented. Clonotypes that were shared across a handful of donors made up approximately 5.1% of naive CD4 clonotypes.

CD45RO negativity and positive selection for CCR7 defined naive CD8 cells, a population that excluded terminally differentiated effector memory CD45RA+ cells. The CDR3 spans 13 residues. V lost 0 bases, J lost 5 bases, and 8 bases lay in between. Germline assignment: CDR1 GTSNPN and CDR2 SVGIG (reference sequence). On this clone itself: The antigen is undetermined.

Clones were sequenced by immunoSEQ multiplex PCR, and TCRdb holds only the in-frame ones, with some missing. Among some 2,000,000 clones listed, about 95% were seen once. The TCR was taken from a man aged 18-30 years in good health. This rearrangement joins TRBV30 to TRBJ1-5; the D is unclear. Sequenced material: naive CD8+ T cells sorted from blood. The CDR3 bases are TGTGCCTGGAGTGTGTGGGAAGATCAGCCCCAGCATTTT. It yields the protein CAWSVWEDQPQHF. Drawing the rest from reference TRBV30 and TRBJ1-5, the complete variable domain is SQTIHQWPATLVQPVGSPLSLECTVEGTSNPNLYWYRQAAGRGLQLLFYSVGIGQISSEVPQNLSASRPQDRQFILSSKKLLLSDSGFYLCAWSVWEDQPQHFGDGTRLSIL.